This T cell receptor (beta chain) is drawn from a study of OX40 agonist ivuxolimab in advanced cancers. The V gene's germline CDR1 is MNHNY and CDR2 SVGAGI (reference sequence). CDR3 size: 15 residues. The V and J ends lost 0 bases and 2 bases respectively, with 8 bases between them. Profiling relied on immunoSEQ multiplex PCR, and the TCRdb table lists in-frame clones only, not all of them. This table has over 100,000 clones, around 93% appearing once. V usage is TRBV6-6 and J usage is TRBJ1-3; D is unresolved. This TCR derives from an adult with an advanced solid tumor such as melanoma, head and neck, liver or kidney cancer. The sample in question was CD4+ or CD8+ T cells sorted from blood, obtained in a trial of the OX40 agonist ivuxolimab. The CDR3 nucleotides are TGTGCCAGCAGTTACTCTCGGGGTACTGGAAACACCATATATTTT. Its translation is CASSYSRGTGNTIYF.